Sequencing of this T cell receptor beta chain was carried out in a study of blood T cell repertoires in COVID-19. The CDR3 has 13 amino acids. V trimming: 2 bases; J trimming: 3 bases; junction bases outside the gene matches: 4. Germline-derived CDR1 and CDR2 are GTSNPN and SVGIG (reference sequence). Authors' methods: Estimated nucleated cell counts came from reference gene primer amplification. Data came from immunoSEQ multiplex PCR; TCRdb stores just in-frame clones and leaves some out. The V and J calls and clone size were taken over from that table, and D and trimming were inferred from the DNA. The data show approximately 190,000 clones, less than 85% seen once.

Sequenced sample: PBMCs or T cells enriched from blood (not recorded which). The chain links TRBV30 to TRBJ2-7; TRBD1 matches 7 bases. The sequence derives from an older woman with acute COVID-19. CDR3 region: CAWSIGTVYEQYF. The CDR3, as DNA: TGTGCCTGGAGTATTGGGACAGTCTACGAGCAGTACTTC.